The text below deals with one T cell receptor beta chain. Its antigen remains unidentified. The germline V gene has CDR1 SGHRS and CDR2 YFSETQ. This CDR3 comprises 17 residues. V lost 0 bases to trimming and J lost 5 bases; unmatched junction nucleotides: 8. This entry comes from a study of response to subunit inactivated influenza vaccine. Broader study findings: It was suggested by the authors that few new T cells are recruited by each seasonal influenza vaccination.

Each CDR3 protein gets one entry after TCRdb re-called the RT-PCR reads with MiXCR. Seen here are 500,000 to 550,000 distinct CDR3 sequences, around 8% observed once, and the top ten hold approximately 12%. Sequences were derived from PBMCs from blood, sampled about 24 months after vaccination. The rearrangement joins TRBV5-1 to TRBJ2-1, with TRBD2 identical over 10 bases. The clonotype was recovered from a man aged 50 to 75 who received an inactivated influenza vaccine. CDR3 DNA sequence: TGCGCCAGCAGCTTGGCGTCTAGCGGGAGAGGGAACAATGAGCAGTTCTTC. The encoded protein is CASSLASSGRGNNEQFF.